This paragraph reports one T cell receptor beta chain. The data are from a study of blood T cell repertoires in COVID-19. Study background: Researchers got acute and convalescent COVID-19 samples from the United States, Italy and Spain. T cells, B-cell-depleted T cells, or PBMCs supplied cDNA or gDNA.

All enrollees were roughly 18 to 90 years old and from approximately 25 US areas. Recovered Cohort 3 donors showed two negative PCRs, clearance, or symptom resolution. V shed 4 bases and J 1 base; nucleotides not matched to a gene: 6. The germline gives CDR1 SGHVS, CDR2 FNYEAQ. The CDR3 length is 16 residues. Libraries were prepared by immunoSEQ multiplex PCR; TCRdb keeps only in-frame clonotypes and omits some of them. The data show around 380,000 clones, with approximately 89% seen just once and 1% to 1.5% held by the top ten. This rearrangement joins TRBV7-6 to TRBJ2-2; 7 positions match TRBD1. Sequenced sample: PBMCs or T cells enriched from blood (not recorded which). The receptor comes from a man aged 30 to 39 who had recovered from COVID-19. The DNA of the CDR3 is TGTGCCAGCAGCTCTACCGACAGGGAGAACACCGGGGAGCTGTTTTTT. This translates into CASSSTDRENTGELFF.